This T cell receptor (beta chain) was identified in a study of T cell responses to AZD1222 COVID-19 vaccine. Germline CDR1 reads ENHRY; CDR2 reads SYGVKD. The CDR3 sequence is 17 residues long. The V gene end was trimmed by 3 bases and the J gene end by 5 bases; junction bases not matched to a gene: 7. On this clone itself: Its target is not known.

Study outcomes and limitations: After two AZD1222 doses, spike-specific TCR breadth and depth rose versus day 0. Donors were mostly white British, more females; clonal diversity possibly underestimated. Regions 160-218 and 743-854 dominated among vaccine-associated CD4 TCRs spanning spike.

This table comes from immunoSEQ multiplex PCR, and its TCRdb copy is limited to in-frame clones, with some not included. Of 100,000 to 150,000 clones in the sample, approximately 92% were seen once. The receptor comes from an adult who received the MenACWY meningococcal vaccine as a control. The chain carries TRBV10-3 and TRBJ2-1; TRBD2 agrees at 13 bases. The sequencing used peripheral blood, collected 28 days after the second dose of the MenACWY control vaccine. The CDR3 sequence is CAISERLGLAGNNEQFF. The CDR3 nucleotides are TGTGCCATCAGTGAAAGGTTGGGACTAGCGGGAAACAATGAGCAGTTCTTC.